One sample yielded the 18 T cell receptor beta chains listed below, sequenced in a study of Ad26.COV2.S vaccination and SARS-CoV-2 variants. As for treatment: some 19 received Ad26.COV2.S at low or high dose, single or two shots; about five received placebo; per-sample allocation not given. Sampling was performed 63 days after the first vaccine or placebo injection. Clones were read by immunoSEQ multiplex PCR, and TCRdb kept only the in-frame ones, dropping some. The sample has about 350,000 clones, roughly 90% seen once. Sequenced material: peripheral blood, taken in a trial of Ad26.COV2.S vaccine versus placebo. Receptors originate from a person aged 18 to 65 who received the Ad26.COV2.S COVID-19 vaccine or a placebo.

This chain joins TRBV28 and TRBJ1-6, with no clear D. The CDR3 spans 14 residues. Trimming cost V 2 bases and J 9 bases, with 11 bases left between them. CDR1 is MDHEN and CDR2 is SYDVKM in the germline V gene. CDR3 nucleotides: TGTGCCAGCAGTTTAACCGGGTCTAGTTCACCCCTCCACTTT. The encoded protein is CASSLTGSSSPLHF. Full variable domain (rest looked up from reference TRBV28 and TRBJ1-6): DVKVTQSSRYLVKRTGEKVFLECVQDMDHENMFWYRQDPGLGLRLIYFSYDVKMKEKGDIPEGYSVSREKKERFSLILESASTNQTSMYLCASSLTGSSSPLHFGNGTRLTVT.

This sequence joins TRBV19 and TRBJ2-6; TRBD1 agrees at 8 bases. This CDR3 spans 19 amino acids. Germline CDR1 LNHDA, CDR2 SQIVND (reference sequence). Trimming removed 1 base from V and 3 bases from J; junction bases left unmatched: 11. CDR3 in DNA: TGTGCCAGTAGTATAGGGGTGACAGGGGTTCGATTTGGGGCCAACGTCCTGACTTTC. Its protein is CASSIGVTGVRFGANVLTF. The variable domain in full, with the rest retrieved from reference TRBV19 and TRBJ2-6, is DGGITQSPKYLFRKEGQNVTLSCEQNLNHDAMYWYRQDPGQGLRLIYYSQIVNDFQKGDIAEGYSVSREKKESFPLTVTSAQKNPTAFYLCASSIGVTGVRFGANVLTFGAGSRLTVL.

The rearrangement uses TRBV7-2 and TRBJ2-3; 12 bases are shared with TRBD2. This CDR3 comprises 19 residues. Germline V gives CDR1 SGHTA, CDR2 FQGNSA. The ends lost 1 base at V and 0 bases at J; junction bases unmatched: 8. The DNA of the CDR3 is TGTGCCAGCAGCTTAGTGGGGGGACTAGCGGGTACTAGCACAGATACGCAGTATTTT. It translates to CASSLVGGLAGTSTDTQYF.

DNA of the CDR3: TGTGCCAGCAGCCACGCCCCGACTGACGGTTCCTACGAGCAGTACTTC. Translating gives CASSHAPTDGSYEQYF. V gene TRBV7-7 combines with J gene TRBJ2-7; D is unclear. Trimming pared 5 bases from V and 1 base from J, leaving 18 bases between. The V gene's germline CDR1 is SSHAT and CDR2 FNYEAQ (reference sequence). This CDR3 spans 16 amino acids.

J is TRBJ2-5 and V is TRBV14; 10 nucleotides line up with TRBD2. V lost 4 bases to trimming and J lost 0 bases; unmatched junction nucleotides: 8. The CDR3 sequence is 17 residues long. Germline V gene lookup returns CDR1 SGHDN and CDR2 FVKESK. CDR3 nucleotides: TGTGCCAGCAGCCGCCTAACTAGCGGGGCTTACCAAGAGACCCAGTACTTC. Translated: CASSRLTSGAYQETQYF.

The CDR3 protein is CASSPGTGANEKLFF. CDR3 coding DNA: TGTGCCAGCTCCCCCGGGACAGGGGCTAATGAAAAACTGTTTTTT. The V gene is TRBV18, the J gene TRBJ1-4; the match to TRBD1 covers 10 bases. There are 15 residues in the CDR3. The germline V gene encodes CDR1 KGHSH and CDR2 LQKENI. V shed 6 bases, J shed 3 bases, and the junction held 4 bases outside the gene matches.

V and J are TRBV5-1 and TRBJ1-6; the D is unclear. CDR3 length: 15 amino acids. With 4 bases removed from V and 8 bases from J, the gap between germline ends came to 16 bases. Germline values: CDR1 SGHRS, CDR2 YFSETQ. CDR3 protein: CASSAAETAHSPLHF. In nucleotides, the CDR3 is TGCGCCAGCAGCGCGGCCGAGACGGCTCATTCACCCCTCCACTTT.

V is TRBV25-1 and J is TRBJ2-3, with 8 bases matching TRBD1. This CDR3 is built from 15 residues. V gave up 5 bases and J gave up 6 bases; unmatched junction bases: 10. The germline V gene encodes CDR1 MGHDK and CDR2 SYGVNS. The CDR3, as DNA: TGTGCCAGCAGTTGGACAGGGCCCACCCGTGATACGCAGTATTTT. As protein: CASSWTGPTRDTQYF.

This chain links TRBV4-1 with TRBJ1-1; D is unclear. Germline V gives CDR1 MGHRA, CDR2 YSYEKL. Trimming took 3 bases from V and 6 from J, leaving 17 bases between them. The CDR3 spans 15 residues. The CDR3: CASSHELTSGPEAFF. The CDR3 nucleotides read TGCGCCAGCAGCCATGAGCTTACAAGCGGGCCTGAAGCTTTCTTT.

V usage is TRBV10-1 and J usage is TRBJ2-7; TRBD2 matches at 8 bases. V was pared by 0 bases and J by 7 bases, with 11 bases of the junction left unmatched. This CDR3 has 16 residues. The V gene's germline CDR1 is WNHNN and CDR2 SYGVQD (reference sequence). The CDR3, as DNA: TGCGCCAGCAGTGAGTCGACGGCTAGCGGGTTGGGAGAGCAGTACTTC. This encodes CASSESTASGLGEQYF.

This chain links TRBV14 with TRBJ2-7; TRBD2 agrees at 8 bases. V dropped 0 bases and J dropped 3; count of bases not matched to a gene: 7. The length of the CDR3 is 16 residues. Germline CDR1 SGHDN, CDR2 FVKESK. The CDR3 DNA reads TGTGCCAGCAGCCAAGATCGTCAGCGGGGGATCTACGAGCAGTACTTC. This encodes CASSQDRQRGIYEQYF.

The chain carries TRBV18 and TRBJ2-1; possibly TRBD2 for D (5 bases). CDR1 is KGHSH, CDR2 LQKENI, per germline. The ends were cut back, 3 bases at V and 7 bases at J, with 10 bases in the middle. The CDR3 is made up of 13 amino acids. CDR3 in amino acids: CASSPPSTNEQFF. The CDR3 coding sequence is TGTGCCAGCTCACCGCCTAGCACAAATGAGCAGTTCTTC.

This clone came up once. The V gene is TRBV7-9, the J gene TRBJ2-6, with 10 bases lining up with TRBD1. There are 19 residues in the CDR3. J gave up 1 base and V 5 bases, and 11 bases lay outside the gene matches. In germline, CDR1 is SEHNR, CDR2 FQNEAQ (reference sequence). In nucleotides, the CDR3 is TGTGCCAGCAGCCCCATCCCGGGACAGGGGAGTTCTGGGGCCAACGTCCTGACTTTC. It yields the protein CASSPIPGQGSSGANVLTF.

This chain links TRBV5-1 with TRBJ2-1; 7 bases are a match to TRBD1. Trimming took 4 bases from V and 4 from J; bases not matched to a gene: 5. Germline values: CDR1 SGHRS, CDR2 YFSETQ. The CDR3 spans 14 residues. The CDR3 protein is CASSPGTDYNEQFF. The CDR3 DNA reads as TGCGCCAGCAGCCCCGGGACAGATTACAATGAGCAGTTCTTC. The whole variable domain, filled in from reference TRBV5-1 and TRBJ2-1, reads KAGVTQTPRYLIKTRGQQVTLSCSPISGHRSVSWYQQTPGQGLQFLFEYFSETQRNKGNFPGRFSGRQFSNSRSEMNVSTLELGDSALYLCASSPGTDYNEQFFGPGTRLTVL.

This clone has more than one count but fewer than ten. The chain employs TRBV7-9 and TRBJ2-2, with D possibly TRBD2 on 6 matching bases. V dropped 1 base and J dropped 5 bases, with 14 bases sitting between them. Germline loops: CDR1 SEHNR, CDR2 FQNEAQ (reference sequence). This CDR3 has 16 amino acids. CDR3 DNA: TGTGCCAGCAGCTTAGGCTGGGGAGGAAAGACCGGGGAGCTGTTTTTT. Its translation: CASSLGWGGKTGELFF. Filled out from reference TRBV7-9 and TRBJ2-2, the complete variable domain reads DTGVSQNPRHKITKRGQNVTFRCDPISEHNRLYWYRQTLGQGPEFLTYFQNEAQLEKSRLLSDRFSAERPKGSFSTLEIQRTEQGDSAMYLCASSLGWGGKTGELFFGEGSRLTVL.

The V and J genes are TRBV7-2 and TRBJ1-4; TRBD1 aligns across 7 bases. The V segment lost 0 bases and the J segment 5 bases; nucleotides outside the gene matches: 3. Germline CDR1 reads SGHTA; CDR2 reads FQGNSA. This CDR3 spans 15 amino acids. The CDR3 nucleotides are TGTGCCAGCAGCTTAGCTACCAGGGGGAATGAAAAACTGTTTTTT. This sequence encodes CASSLATRGNEKLFF. The whole variable domain, remainder taken from reference TRBV7-2 and TRBJ1-4, is GAGVSQSPSNKVTEKGKDVELRCDPISGHTALYWYRQSLGQGLEFLIYFQGNSAPDKSGLPSDRFSAERTGGSVSTLTIQRTQQEDSAVYLCASSLATRGNEKLFFGSGTQLSVL.

Only one count was recorded for this clone. The chain links TRBV7-9 to TRBJ2-3; D is unclear. This CDR3 contains 13 residues. Germline lookup yields CDR1 SEHNR and CDR2 FQNEAQ (reference sequence). V lost 2 bases, J lost 4 bases, and 7 bases lay in between. The CDR3 sequence: CASSLMDPDTQYF. As DNA, the CDR3 is TGTGCCAGCAGCTTAATGGACCCAGATACGCAGTATTTT.

The chain has TRBV28 and TRBJ1-2; perhaps TRBD1 as D (6 bases). Trimming took off 5 bases at V and 3 bases at J, with 22 bases between the two ends. CDR3 length equals 17 residues. Per germline, CDR1 MDHEN and CDR2 SYDVKM. The CDR3 DNA is TGTGCCAGCAGTCCTCAAGACCTCAGGGGCGTCGACTATGGCTACACCTTC. Protein product: CASSPQDLRGVDYGYTF.